This is a list of T cell receptor beta chains from one sample in a study of blood T cell repertoires in COVID-19. This table comes from immunoSEQ multiplex PCR, and its TCRdb copy is limited to in-frame clones, with some not included. Among 250,000 to 350,000 clones listed, roughly 85% were seen once. The sample comprised peripheral blood. The receptor source for this set is a woman in her thirties with active or convalescent COVID-19. The CDR3 runs from the conserved cysteine through the conserved F or W. A D gene is named only where the DNA matches it firmly. Clone size appears in some rows only: once, few, many, or a class for an expanded clone.

TRBJ1-3 . TRBD1 TRBV28 CASSQPGTGISGNTIYF TGTGCCAGCAGTCAACCCGGGACAGGGATCTCTGGAAACACCATATATTTT
TRBJ1-5 . . TRBV2 CASSGQLLGNQPQHF TGTGCCAGCAGTGGACAGCTCCTTGGCAATCAGCCCCAGCATTTT
TRBJ1-3 . . TRBV9 CASSVSRSSGNTIYF TGTGCCAGCAGCGTATCGAGATCCTCTGGAAACACCATATATTTT
TRBJ2-2 . TRBD1 TRBV4-2 CASSQEFGQGGWSGELFF TGTGCCAGCAGCCAAGAGTTCGGACAGGGGGGATGGTCCGGGGAGCTGTTTTTT
TRBJ1-3 . . TRBV9 CASSVGPGAGNTIYF TGTGCCAGCAGCGTAGGACCAGGGGCTGGAAACACCATATATTTT
TRBJ1-6 few . TRBV3-1/TRBV3-2 CASSILNSPLHF TGTGCCAGCAGCATATTGAATTCACCCCTCCACTTT
TRBJ1-5 . TRBD1 TRBV2 CASSQRGTGWHF TGTGCCAGCAGCCAAAGAGGGACAGGGTGGCATTTT
TRBJ2-3 once . TRBV27 CASSLSRPASSGTDTQYF TGTGCCAGCAGTTTATCACGGCCCGCGTCCTCGGGAACAGATACGCAGTATTTT
TRBJ2-1 . . TRBV3-1/TRBV3-2 CASSTRVKNNEQFF TGTGCCAGCAGCACCCGAGTGAAAAACAATGAGCAGTTCTTC
TRBJ1-5 . TRBD1 TRBV24-1 CATSDSDREIGPQHF TGTGCCACCAGTGATTCTGACAGGGAGATCGGGCCCCAGCATTTT
TRBJ2-5 . . TRBV7-2 CASSLGGSTEGKTQYF TGTGCCAGCAGCTTAGGGGGGAGTACGGAGGGGAAGACCCAGTACTTC
TRBJ1-5 . . TRBV2 CASRTSNQPQHF TGTGCCAGCAGGACAAGCAATCAGCCCCAGCATTTT
TRBJ2-7 . . TRBV30 CAWIKGGQGRSYEQYF TGTGCCTGGATAAAGGGGGGGCAGGGAAGATCCTACGAGCAGTACTTC
TRBJ1-2 . . TRBV28 CASSWLRGDGYTF TGTGCCAGCAGTTGGTTAAGGGGCGATGGCTACACCTTC
TRBJ2-3 . TRBD2 TRBV7-2 CASSFTSGGARGTDTQYF TGTGCCAGCAGCTTTACTAGCGGGGGGGCCCGCGGCACAGATACGCAGTATTTT
TRBJ1-1 . . TRBV6-2/TRBV6-3 CASSGDRLKAFF TGTGCCAGCAGTGGAGACAGGTTGAAAGCTTTCTTT
TRBJ1-1 . . TRBV18 CASSPPGTGLSIMNTEAFF TGTGCCAGCTCACCCCCCGGGACTGGCCTAAGCATCATGAACACTGAAGCTTTCTTT
TRBJ1-2 . . TRBV5-6 CASSLDTGYTF TGTGCCAGCAGCTTGGACACTGGCTACACCTTC
TRBJ2-5 . TRBD1 TRBV7-2 CASSLSRGHQETQYF TGTGCCAGCAGCTTAAGCAGGGGGCACCAAGAGACCCAGTACTTC
TRBJ1-1 . . TRBV11-2 CASSLAGGNTEAFF TGTGCCAGCAGCTTAGCCGGGGGGAACACTGAAGCTTTCTTT
TRBJ1-6 . . TRBV7-2 CASSLAEASSSSSYNSPLHF TGTGCCAGCAGCTTAGCGGAGGCTTCGTCATCGAGCTCCTATAATTCACCCCTCCACTTT
TRBJ2-5 . TRBD2 TRBV20-1 CSASPSGEGTQYF TGCAGTGCTAGTCCTAGCGGGGAAGGGACCCAGTACTTC
TRBJ2-4 . TRBD2 TRBV19 CASSISGGAKNIQYF TGTGCCAGTAGTATAAGCGGGGGGGCCAAAAACATTCAGTACTTC
TRBJ2-2 . . TRBV30 CAWSVLEANTGELFF TGTGCCTGGAGTGTACTTGAGGCGAACACCGGGGAGCTGTTTTTT